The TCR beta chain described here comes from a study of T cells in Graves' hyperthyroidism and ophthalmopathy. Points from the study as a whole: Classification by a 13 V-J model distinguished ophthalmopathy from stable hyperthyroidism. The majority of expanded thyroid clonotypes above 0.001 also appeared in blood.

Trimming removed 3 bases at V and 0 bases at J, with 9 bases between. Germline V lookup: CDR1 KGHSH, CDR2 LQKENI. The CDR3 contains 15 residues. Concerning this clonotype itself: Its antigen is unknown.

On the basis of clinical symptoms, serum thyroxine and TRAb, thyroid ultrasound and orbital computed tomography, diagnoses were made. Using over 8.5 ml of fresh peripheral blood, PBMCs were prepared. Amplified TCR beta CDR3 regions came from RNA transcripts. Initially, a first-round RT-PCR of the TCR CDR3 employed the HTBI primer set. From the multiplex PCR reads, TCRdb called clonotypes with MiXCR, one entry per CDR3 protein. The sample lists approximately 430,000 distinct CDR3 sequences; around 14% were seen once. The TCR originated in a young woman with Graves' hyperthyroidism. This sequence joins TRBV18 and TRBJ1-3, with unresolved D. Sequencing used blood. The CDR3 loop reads CASSPSVASGNTIYF. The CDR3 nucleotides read TGTGCCAGCTCACCCTCCGTAGCCTCTGGAAACACCATATATTTT.